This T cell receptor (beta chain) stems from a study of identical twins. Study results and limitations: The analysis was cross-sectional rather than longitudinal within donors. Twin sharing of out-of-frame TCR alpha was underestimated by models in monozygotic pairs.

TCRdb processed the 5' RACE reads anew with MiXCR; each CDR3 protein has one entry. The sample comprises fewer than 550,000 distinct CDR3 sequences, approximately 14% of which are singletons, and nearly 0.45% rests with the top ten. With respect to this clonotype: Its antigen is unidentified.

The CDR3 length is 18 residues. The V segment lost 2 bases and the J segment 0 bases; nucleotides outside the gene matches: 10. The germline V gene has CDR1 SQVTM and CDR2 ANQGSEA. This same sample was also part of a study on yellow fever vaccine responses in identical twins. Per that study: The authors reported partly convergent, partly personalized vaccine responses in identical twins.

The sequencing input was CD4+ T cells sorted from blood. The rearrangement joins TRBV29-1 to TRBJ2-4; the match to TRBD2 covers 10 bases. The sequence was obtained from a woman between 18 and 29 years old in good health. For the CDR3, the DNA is TGCAGCGTTGAATTTAATAGCGGGAGGTCACTAGCCAAAAACATTCAGTACTTC. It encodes CSVEFNSGRSLAKNIQYF.